This T cell receptor (beta chain) was identified during a study of PD-1 blockade in classical Hodgkin lymphoma. The germline V gene encodes CDR1 SGHTA and CDR2 FQGNSA. Trimming took off 1 base at V and 0 bases at J, with 6 bases between the two ends. The length of the CDR3 is 15 residues. Time point indicated: newly diagnosed, previously untreated cHL patient sample. Researchers used newly diagnosed, untreated classical Hodgkin lymphoma PBMCs for comparison. Method: immunoSEQ multiplex PCR; TCRdb's copy keeps in-frame clones and lacks some. The profile shows roughly 34,000 clones, 94% of them singletons.

The chain carries TRBV7-2 and TRBJ1-4, with D unresolved. This TCR derives from a human donor with classical Hodgkin lymphoma. Sequencing was carried out using peripheral blood mononuclear cells (PBMCs). CDR3 sequence (DNA): TGTGCCAGCAGCTTAGACAGAGCAACTAATGAAAAACTGTTTTTT. Protein sequence: CASSLDRATNEKLFF.